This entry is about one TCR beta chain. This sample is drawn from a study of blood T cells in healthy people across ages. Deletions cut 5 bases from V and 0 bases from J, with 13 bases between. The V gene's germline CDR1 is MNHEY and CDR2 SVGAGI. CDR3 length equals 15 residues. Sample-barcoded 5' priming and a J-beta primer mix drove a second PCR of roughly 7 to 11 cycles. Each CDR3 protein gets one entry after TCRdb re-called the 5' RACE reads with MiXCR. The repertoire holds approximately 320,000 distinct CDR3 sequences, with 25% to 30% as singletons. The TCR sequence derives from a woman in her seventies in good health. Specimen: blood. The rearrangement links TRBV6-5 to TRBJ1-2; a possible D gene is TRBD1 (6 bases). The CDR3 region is CASSPWGPSNYGYTF. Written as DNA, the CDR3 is TGTGCCAGCAGTCCATGGGGGCCTTCTAACTATGGCTACACCTTC.